These 23 T cell receptor beta chains originate from one sample sequenced in a study of cytomegalovirus exposure and HLA in healthy donors. Primers: 60 Vbeta forward and 13 Jbeta reverse. The table came from immunoSEQ multiplex PCR; TCRdb's copy has only in-frame clones and leaves some out. The repertoire holds roughly 170,000 clones, with about 82% as singletons. The sequenced sample was PBMCs. The receptors here all came from a female donor in good health and CMV-seronegative.

The V and J genes are TRBV4-3 and TRBJ1-2; 7 nucleotides line up with TRBD1. CDR3 size: 13 residues. J was trimmed by 5 bases and V by 3 bases; bases with no gene match: 3. Per germline, CDR1 LGHNA and CDR2 YSLEER. CDR3 nucleotides: TGCGCCAGCAGCCACGACAGGGCTTATGGCTACACCTTC. Translation: CASSHDRAYGYTF.

The V gene is TRBV7-2, the J gene TRBJ2-1; TRBD2 matches at 10 bases. Germline CDR1 SGHTA, CDR2 FQGNSA. After removal of 3 bases from V and 6 bases from J, the junction contained 5 bases not matched to a gene. This CDR3 region has 15 residues. The CDR3 coding sequence is TGTGCCAGCAGCTTTACAGCGGGAGGGTTCAATGAGCAGTTCTTC. Its translation: CASSFTAGGFNEQFF.

The V and J genes are TRBV19 and TRBJ2-2; the match to TRBD1 covers 7 bases. CDR3 length: 18 residues. V was pared by 6 bases and J by 0 bases, with 13 bases of the junction left unmatched. Germline CDR1 LNHDA, CDR2 SQIVND (reference sequence). The CDR3 reads CASRRNDRDRSNTGELFF. The CDR3 DNA sequence: TGTGCCAGTAGGCGGAATGACAGGGATCGTTCGAACACCGGGGAGCTGTTTTTT.

This chain uses TRBV4-3 with TRBJ2-5, with TRBD2 as a possible D gene (5 bases). The CDR3 loop spans 16 amino acids. With 0 bases removed from V and 4 bases from J, the gap between germline ends came to 15 bases. Germline CDR1 and CDR2: LGHNA and YSLEER. The CDR3 DNA follows: TGCGCCAGCAGCCAAGATCGGGATAGCGCTGGAGAGACCCAGTACTTC. Translating it yields CASSQDRDSAGETQYF.

V gene TRBV14 combines with J gene TRBJ1-2; possible D gene TRBD1, 6 bases. The CDR3 sequence is 13 residues long. Trimming took 4 bases from V and 5 from J, leaving 11 bases between them. Germline V lookup: CDR1 SGHDN, CDR2 FVKESK. In DNA, the CDR3 is TGTGCCAGCAGCCCCGGGACAAAGTATGGCTACACCTTC. Translating gives CASSPGTKYGYTF.

J is TRBJ1-3 and V is TRBV19; D is ambiguous. In germline, CDR1 is LNHDA, CDR2 SQIVND (reference sequence). The CDR3 is 14 amino acids. V lost 5 bases and J 2 bases, leaving 10 bases between the germline ends. DNA for the CDR3: TGTGCCAGTAGTCCCGAAGCGCCTGGAAACACCATATATTTT. Its translation: CASSPEAPGNTIYF.

In its sample, this clone was seen a few times. At one end, the junction sequence differs from germline, possibly due to a read error. The rearrangement uses TRBV6-5 and TRBJ2-7; 9 nucleotides line up with TRBD2. CDR3 length equals 16 residues. Germline V lookup: CDR1 MNHEY, CDR2 SVGAGI. DNA for the CDR3: TGTGCCAGCAGTTCTCAGTATGGGGCTAGCGGGATGGGTTTGGTCTTC. Translating it yields CASSSQYGASGMGLVF.

The V and J genes are TRBV7-9 and TRBJ1-2; TRBD1 matches at 10 bases. The junction had 2 bases not matched to a gene; V was cut back by 2 bases and J by 2 bases. Germline V gene lookup returns CDR1 SEHNR and CDR2 FQNEAQ (reference sequence). There are 15 residues in the CDR3. DNA of the CDR3: TGTGCCAGCAGCTTACTGGGACAGGGGAACTATGGCTACACCTTC. The encoded protein is CASSLLGQGNYGYTF.

This clone was counted between two and nine times. J is TRBJ2-7 and V is TRBV6-1; D might be TRBD1 (5 bases). Germline CDR1 and CDR2: MNHNS and SASEGT. There are 14 residues in the CDR3. The V gene lost 8 bases and the J gene lost 5 bases, with 19 bases spanning the gap. CDR3 nucleotide sequence: TGTGCCAGCTTAGACAGTGCCACTAATAACGAGCAGTACTTC. This translates into CASLDSATNNEQYF.

There are a few counts of this clone. This chain connects TRBV6-5 to TRBJ2-7; D gene uncertain. The V end lost 2 bases, the J end lost 1 base, and 12 bases lay between the germline ends. The CDR3 spans 15 residues. The germline V gene encodes CDR1 MNHEY and CDR2 SVGAGI. As DNA, the CDR3 is TGTGCCAGCAGTTACGGTTCAGGCTTATCCTACGAGCAGTACTTC. This gives the protein CASSYGSGLSYEQYF.

Only a few counts were recorded for this clone. The chain combines TRBV19 with TRBJ2-5; tentatively, D is TRBD2 (5 bases). V lost 0 bases and J 11 bases, leaving 16 bases between the germline ends. Germline loops: CDR1 LNHDA, CDR2 SQIVND (reference sequence). The CDR3 is 14 amino acids. The CDR3 bases are TGTGCCAGTAGTATAGACATGAACCCAAGGGAGCAGTACTTC. The encoded protein is CASSIDMNPREQYF.

The chain recombines TRBV19 with TRBJ2-1; TRBD2 agrees at 10 bases. With 10 bases clipped from V and 3 bases from J, the junction kept 3 bases outside the gene matches. The CDR3 contains 13 residues. Germline V gene sequence: CDR1 LNHDA, CDR2 SQIVND (reference sequence). As DNA, the CDR3 is TGTGCCACCCGACTAGCGGGCTACAATGAGCAGTTCTTC. Its translation is CATRLAGYNEQFF.

V and J are TRBV27 and TRBJ2-3, with unresolved D. Looked up from germline, CDR1 is MNHEY and CDR2 is SMNVEV (reference sequence). CDR3 length: 13 residues. Trimming cost V 3 bases and J 0 bases, with 4 bases left between them. This chain's CDR3 is CASSFFSTDTQYF. The CDR3 region has the DNA TGTGCCAGCAGTTTCTTCAGCACAGATACGCAGTATTTT.

The genes are TRBV19 and TRBJ2-1; D perhaps matches TRBD2 (6 bases). There are 13 residues in the CDR3. V was shortened by 6 bases and J by 8 bases, with 14 bases between the two germline ends. Germline CDR1 and CDR2: LNHDA and SQIVND (reference sequence). The CDR3 region is CASRGRERDEQFF. CDR3 bases: TGTGCCAGTAGGGGCCGGGAGCGGGATGAGCAGTTCTTC.

The chain recombines TRBV7-2 with TRBJ2-7, with 13 bases matching TRBD2. The CDR3 runs 16 residues. V was clipped by 5 bases and J by 2 bases; unmatched bases: 6. Per germline, CDR1 SGHTA and CDR2 FQGNSA. The CDR3 bases are TGTGCCAGCAGCACTGGACTAGCGGGAGATACCTACGAGCAGTACTTC. Its protein is CASSTGLAGDTYEQYF.

This rearrangement joins TRBV7-9 to TRBJ2-5, with 8 positions matching TRBD1. The CDR3 sequence is 16 residues long. The ends lost 5 bases at V and 5 bases at J; junction bases unmatched: 13. Germline CDR1 reads SEHNR; CDR2 reads FQNEAQ (reference sequence). The DNA of the CDR3 is TGTGCCAGCAGCCCCAACCGGGCAGGGGGCGGTGAGACCCAGTACTTC. Its protein product is CASSPNRAGGGETQYF.

Points on this clone: The junction differs from germline at one of its ends, possibly a read error. V and J are TRBV7-8 and TRBJ2-4; D is unclear. The length of the CDR3 is 12 residues. CDR1 and CDR2 (germline): SGHVS, FQNEAQ. In nucleotides, the CDR3 is TGTGCCAGCAGCTTAACCAAAAACAGTCAGTACTTC. Translated, it gives CASSLTKNSQYF.

V is TRBV5-1 and J is TRBJ2-2, with D possibly TRBD1 on 5 matching bases. The CDR3 runs to 16 residues. V shed 0 bases and J shed 4 bases, with 13 bases lying between them. CDR1 is SGHRS and CDR2 is YFSETQ in the germline V gene. CDR3 coding DNA: TGCGCCAGCAGCTTGGCCGGAACAACAGGCACCGGGGAGCTGTTTTTT. Its translation: CASSLAGTTGTGELFF. The full variable domain, with the rest looked up from reference TRBV5-1 and TRBJ2-2, is KAGVTQTPRYLIKTRGQQVTLSCSPISGHRSVSWYQQTPGQGLQFLFEYFSETQRNKGNFPGRFSGRQFSNSRSEMNVSTLELGDSALYLCASSLAGTTGTGELFFGEGSRLTVL.

The chain combines TRBV28 with TRBJ1-2, with 7 bases fitting TRBD1. This CDR3 is built from 15 residues. The V and J ends lost 5 bases and 5 bases, in that order; junction bases with no gene match: 11. Germline V gene lookup returns CDR1 MDHEN and CDR2 SYDVKM. The CDR3 sequence: CASSPTGVSSYGYTF. In DNA form, the CDR3 reads TGTGCCAGCAGTCCCACAGGGGTTTCCTCGTATGGCTACACCTTC.

The rearrangement links TRBV7-5 to TRBJ1-5; the listed D gene, TRBD1, was not tested against the DNA. TRBV7-5 is termed a pseudogene. The CDR3 sequence is 15 residues long. The CDR3 nucleotides read TGTGTCAGAAGCTACCACAGGGGTCGGATACAGCCCCAGCATTTT. It encodes CVRSYHRGRIQPQHF.

This chain links TRBV11-2 with TRBJ1-2, with a weak D call TRBD1 (5 bases). This CDR3 comprises 13 residues. The V gene lost 5 bases and the J gene lost 3 bases, with 10 bases spanning the gap. Germline loops: CDR1 SGHAT, CDR2 FQNNGV. The CDR3 spells CASSPAGDYGYTF. The CDR3 DNA is TGTGCCAGCAGCCCAGCGGGGGACTATGGCTACACCTTC.

The chain couples TRBV27 to TRBJ1-2, with 7 positions matching TRBD1. The CDR3 is 14 residues long. Germline lookup yields CDR1 MNHEY and CDR2 SMNVEV (reference sequence). J gave up 8 bases and V 0 bases, and 6 bases lay outside the gene matches. CDR3 DNA: TGTGCCAGCAGTTTATCGGGCAGGGGGGCGGGCTACACCTTC. Translated: CASSLSGRGAGYTF.

The chain recombines TRBV6-5 with TRBJ1-2, with TRBD1 matching over 8 bases. Germline V CDR1 and CDR2: MNHEY, SVGAGI. The CDR3 is 16 residues long. V was pared by 2 bases and J by 8 bases, with 13 bases of the junction left unmatched. The DNA for the CDR3 is TGTGCCAGCAGTTACCTACATGGACAGGGTATGAAAGGCTACACCTTC. The encoded protein is CASSYLHGQGMKGYTF.